A selection of T cell receptor beta chains follows, all from one sample in a study of blood T cell repertoires in COVID-19. Libraries were prepared by immunoSEQ multiplex PCR; TCRdb keeps only in-frame clonotypes and omits some of them. The table lists over 200,000 clones, 75% to 85% of them singletons. Sequencing was done on a sample of peripheral blood. The receptors shown here come from a woman aged 25 to 39 with COVID-19, enrolled during active disease. CDR3s include the opening cysteine and the closing phenylalanine or tryptophan. Each record gives: V gene, clone size, J gene, CDR3 length, D gene, CDR3 DNA, CDR3 protein. The D gene is left open where the match is weak. The size of a clone is reported for some rows only, either as once, few or many, or as a class for expanded clones.

TRBV15,-,TRBJ2-2,17,TRBD2,TGTGCCACCAGCAGAGATAAGGATAGCGGGGGAACCGGGGAGCTGTTTTTT,CATSRDKDSGGTGELFF
TRBV19,-,TRBJ2-5,20,-,-,CASSIFVHRDQQPSGETQYF
TRBV7-9,-,TRBJ2-7,17,TRBD1,TGTGCCAGCAGCTCCCCGGGACAGGGTCCCAAATCCTACGAGCAGTACTTC,CASSSPGQGPKSYEQYF
TRBV10-3,-,TRBJ2-1,13,TRBD1,TGTGCCATCAGTGAGGGACAGGGGGGTGAGCAGTTCTTC,CAISEGQGGEQFF
TRBV7-2,many,TRBJ2-7,14,-,TGTGCCAGCAGCTTTTTTCTGGGGAGGTACGAGCAGTACTTC,CASSFFLGRYEQYF
TRBV5-4,-,TRBJ1-1,14,TRBD1,TGTGCCAGCAGCTTGCAGGGGGCGCGCTCTGAAGCTTTCTTT,CASSLQGARSEAFF
TRBV5-1,few,TRBJ1-6,13,-,TGCGCCACGCGACAGGAGTATAATTCACCCCTCCACTTT,CATRQEYNSPLHF
TRBV19,-,TRBJ1-5,15,TRBD1,TGTGCCAGTAGTATCGACAGGGGGGGCAATCAGCCCCAGCATTTT,CASSIDRGGNQPQHF
TRBV5-1,-,TRBJ2-3,16,TRBD2,TGCGCCAGCAGGACCGGGACTAGCGGGTTTCAGGATACGCAGTATTTT,CASRTGTSGFQDTQYF
TRBV6-2/TRBV6-3,-,TRBJ1-2,15,TRBD1,TGTGCCAGCAGTTACCGGACAGGGGTTAACTATGGCTACACCTTC,CASSYRTGVNYGYTF